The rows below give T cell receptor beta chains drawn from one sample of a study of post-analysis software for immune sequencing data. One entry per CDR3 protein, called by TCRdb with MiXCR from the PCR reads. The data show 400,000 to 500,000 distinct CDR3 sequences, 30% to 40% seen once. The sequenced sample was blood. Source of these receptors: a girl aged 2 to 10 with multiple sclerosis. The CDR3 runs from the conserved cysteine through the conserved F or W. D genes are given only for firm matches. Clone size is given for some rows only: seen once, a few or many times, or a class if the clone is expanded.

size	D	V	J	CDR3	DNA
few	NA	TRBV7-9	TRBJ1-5	CASSLGWGDQPQHF	TGTGCCAGCAGCTTAGGGTGGGGTGATCAGCCCCAGCATTTT
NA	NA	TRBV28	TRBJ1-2	CAGSAIGPWGGYTF	TGTGCCGGCAGCGCGATTGGACCCTGGGGGGGCTACACCTTC
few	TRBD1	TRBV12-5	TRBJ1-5	CASGLVVGTGHRKKPQHF	TGTGCTAGTGGTTTGGTTGTCGGGACAGGGCATCGAAAAAAGCCCCAGCATTTT
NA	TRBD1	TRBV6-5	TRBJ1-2	CASSYGQVGFYDYTF	TGTGCCAGCAGTTACGGACAGGTGGGATTTTATGACTACACCTTC
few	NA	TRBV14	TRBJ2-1	CASSQAAGHRAHNEQFF	TGTGCCAGCAGCCAAGCGGCAGGCCATAGGGCCCACAATGAGCAGTTCTTC
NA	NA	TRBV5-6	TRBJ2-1	CASSLIRKSSYNEQFF	TGTGCCAGCAGCTTGATACGGAAGAGCTCCTACAATGAGCAGTTCTTC
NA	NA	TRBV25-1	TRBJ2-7	CASTRSGGGYEQYF	TGTGCCAGCACCCGAAGTGGGGGCGGATACGAGCAGTACTTC
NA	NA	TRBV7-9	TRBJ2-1	CASFRDTNNEQFF	TGTGCCAGCTTCCGGGACACAAACAATGAGCAGTTCTTC
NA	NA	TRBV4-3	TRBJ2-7	CASSQRLLYEQYF	TGCGCCAGCAGCCAAAGACTCTTATACGAGCAGTACTTC
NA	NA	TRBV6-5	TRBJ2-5	CASSPTRAWKNEQYF	TGTGCCAGCAGTCCCACAAGGGCTTGGAAGAATGAGCAGTACTTC
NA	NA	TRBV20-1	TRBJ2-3	CSARVGTRDTQYF	TGCAGTGCTAGAGTAGGAACCCGGGATACGCAGTATTTT
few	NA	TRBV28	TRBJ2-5	CASSRLRGGYQETQYF	TGTGCCAGCAGTCGGCTTCGCGGAGGATACCAAGAGACCCAGTACTTC
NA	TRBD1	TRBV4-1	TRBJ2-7	CASPDRGRGSSSYEQYF	TGCGCCAGCCCGGACAGGGGGCGCGGTTCGAGCTCCTACGAGCAGTACTTC
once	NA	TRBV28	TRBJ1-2	CASSPPGRYGYTF	TGTGCCAGCAGTCCCCCCGGGCGTTATGGCTACACCTTC
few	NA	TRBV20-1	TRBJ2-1	CSARGPSNEQFF	TGCAGTGCTAGGGGACCGAGCAATGAGCAGTTCTTC
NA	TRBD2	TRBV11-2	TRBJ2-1	CASSLDVHSGLAGEGKNEQFF	TGTGCCAGCAGCTTAGATGTTCATTCGGGACTAGCGGGAGAAGGCAAGAATGAGCAGTTCTTC
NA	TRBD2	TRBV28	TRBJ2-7	CASRSGASYEQYF	TGTGCCAGCAGAAGCGGGGCCTCCTACGAGCAGTACTTC
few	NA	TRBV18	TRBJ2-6	CASSPAASGANVLTF	TGTGCCAGCTCACCCGCAGCCTCGGGGGCCAACGTCCTGACTTTC
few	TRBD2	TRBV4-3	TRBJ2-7	CASSQDSRAGAYEQYF	TGCGCCAGCAGCCAAGATAGCAGAGCGGGGGCCTACGAGCAGTACTTC
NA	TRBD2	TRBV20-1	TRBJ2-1	CSARGGGRGSYNEQFF	TGCAGTGCTAGAGGCGGCGGGAGAGGGTCCTACAATGAGCAGTTCTTC
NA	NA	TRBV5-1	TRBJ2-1	CASSPSPGGSYNEQFF	TGCGCCAGCAGCCCCAGTCCCGGGGGCTCCTACAATGAGCAGTTCTTC
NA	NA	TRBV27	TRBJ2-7	CASSLSGTAYEQYF	TGTGCCAGCAGTTTATCCGGGACCGCCTACGAGCAGTACTTC
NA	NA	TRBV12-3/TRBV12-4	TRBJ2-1	CASSLALAYNEQFF	TGTGCCAGCAGCCTAGCCCTGGCCTACAATGAGCAGTTCTTC
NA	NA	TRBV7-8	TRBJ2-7	CASSLAQGTRGRYEQYF	TGTGCCAGCAGCTTAGCCCAGGGAACCCGAGGCCGATACGAGCAGTACTTC
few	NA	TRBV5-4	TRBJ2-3	CASSFTGSLSTDTQYF	TGTGCCAGCAGTTTTACAGGTTCCCTTAGCACAGATACGCAGTATTTT
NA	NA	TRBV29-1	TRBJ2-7	CSGEDFITYEQYF	TGCAGCGGTGAAGATTTTATAACATACGAGCAGTACTTC
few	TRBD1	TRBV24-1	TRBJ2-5	CATSDGQGYQETQYF	TGTGCCACCAGTGACGGACAGGGGTACCAAGAGACCCAGTACTTC
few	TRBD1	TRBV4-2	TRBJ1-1	CASSRGTGGANTEAFF	TGTGCCAGCAGCCGGGGGACAGGTGGGGCGAACACTGAAGCTTTCTTT
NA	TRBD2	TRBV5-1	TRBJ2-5	CASTSTSGGQETQYF	TGCGCCAGCACCAGTACTAGCGGGGGACAAGAGACCCAGTACTTC
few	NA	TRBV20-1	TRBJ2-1	CSASTGVANEQFF	TGCAGTGCTAGTACGGGAGTGGCCAATGAGCAGTTCTTC
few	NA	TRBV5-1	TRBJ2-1	CASSLARFTRGSSYNEQFF	TGCGCCAGCAGCTTGGCTAGGTTCACGAGGGGTAGCTCCTACAATGAGCAGTTCTTC
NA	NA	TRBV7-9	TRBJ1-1	CASSYPRGPGTEAFF	TGTGCCAGCAGCTACCCACGGGGTCCGGGCACTGAAGCTTTCTTT
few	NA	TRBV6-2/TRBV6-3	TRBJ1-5	CASSYGGPRLEPQHF	TGTGCCAGCAGTTACGGGGGACCACGTTTGGAGCCCCAGCATTTT
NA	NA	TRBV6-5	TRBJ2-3	CASSYSRPPDTQYF	TGTGCCAGCAGTTACTCGAGACCCCCAGATACGCAGTATTTT
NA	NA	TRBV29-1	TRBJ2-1	CSVDTISVPREFF	TGCAGCGTTGATACGATATCCGTCCCAAGGGAGTTCTTC
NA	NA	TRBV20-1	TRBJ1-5	CSASGGGRNQPQHF	TGCAGTGCTAGTGGCGGGGGTCGGAATCAGCCCCAGCATTTT
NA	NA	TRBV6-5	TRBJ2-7	CASSYLGLLAEQYF	TGTGCCAGCAGTTACCTGGGCCTTTTGGCCGAGCAGTACTTC
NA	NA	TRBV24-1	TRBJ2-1	CATSGLNNNEQFF	TGTGCCACCAGTGGACTAAATAACAATGAGCAGTTCTTC
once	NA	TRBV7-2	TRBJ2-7	CASSYAGTYEQYF	TGTGCCAGCAGCTACGCAGGGACCTACGAGCAGTACTTC
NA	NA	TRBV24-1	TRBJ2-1	CATSDLHRFF	TGTGCCACCAGTGATTTGCACCGGTTCTTC
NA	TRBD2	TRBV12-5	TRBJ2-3	CASGKTGLAESSTDTQYF	TGTGCTAGTGGGAAAACGGGACTAGCGGAGTCAAGCACAGATACGCAGTATTTT
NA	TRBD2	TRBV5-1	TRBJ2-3	CASSLGLAGAPTDTQYF	TGCGCCAGCAGCTTGGGGCTAGCGGGGGCCCCCACAGATACGCAGTATTTT
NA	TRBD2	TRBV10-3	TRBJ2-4	CAIGPSGTKNIQYF	TGTGCCATCGGTCCTAGCGGGACCAAAAACATTCAGTACTTC
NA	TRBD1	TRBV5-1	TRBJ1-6	CASSPGQGKNSPLHF	TGCGCCAGCAGCCCCGGACAGGGGAAGAATTCACCCCTCCACTTT
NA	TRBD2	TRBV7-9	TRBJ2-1	CASSSRGAGGPYNEQFF	TGTGCCAGCAGCTCCCGGGGGGCGGGAGGCCCCTACAATGAGCAGTTCTTC
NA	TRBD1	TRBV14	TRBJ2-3	CASSSGTGVPTDTQYF	TGTGCCAGCAGCTCCGGGACAGGGGTACCCACAGATACGCAGTATTTT
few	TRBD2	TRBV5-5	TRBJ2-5	CASARREAQETQYF	TGTGCCAGCGCCCGACGGGAGGCACAGGAGACCCAGTACTTC
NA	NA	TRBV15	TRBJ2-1	CATSRGAGIVYNEQFF	TGTGCCACCAGCAGAGGGGCCGGTATAGTTTACAATGAGCAGTTCTTC
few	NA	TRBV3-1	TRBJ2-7	CASRASPHSYEQYF	TGTGCCAGCAGAGCCAGTCCGCACTCCTACGAGCAGTACTTC
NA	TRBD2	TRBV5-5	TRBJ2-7	CASSSSGGYKQYF	TGCGCCAGCAGTTCGAGCGGGGGATACAAGCAGTACTTC
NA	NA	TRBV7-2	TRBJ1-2	CASSLVRVVWGNYGYTF	TGTGCCAGCAGCTTAGTCAGGGTGGTGTGGGGTAATTATGGCTACACCTTC
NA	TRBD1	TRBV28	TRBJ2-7	CASSPQDRVSHEQYF	TGTGCCAGCAGTCCCCAGGACAGGGTGAGCCACGAGCAGTACTTC
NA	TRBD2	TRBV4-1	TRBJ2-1	CASSHSGSRLEQFF	TGCGCCAGCAGCCACAGCGGGAGCCGGTTGGAGCAGTTCTTC
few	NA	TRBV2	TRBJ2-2	CASSTQDSNTGELFF	TGTGCCAGCAGTACCCAGGACAGTAACACCGGGGAGCTGTTTTTT
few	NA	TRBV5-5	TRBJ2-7	CASSLVAWESLYEQYF	TGTGCCAGCAGCTTGGTAGCGTGGGAGTCACTCTACGAGCAGTACTTC
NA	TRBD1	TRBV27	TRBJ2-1	CASSFGTGGMNEQFF	TGTGCCAGCAGTTTCGGGACAGGGGGCATGAATGAGCAGTTCTTC